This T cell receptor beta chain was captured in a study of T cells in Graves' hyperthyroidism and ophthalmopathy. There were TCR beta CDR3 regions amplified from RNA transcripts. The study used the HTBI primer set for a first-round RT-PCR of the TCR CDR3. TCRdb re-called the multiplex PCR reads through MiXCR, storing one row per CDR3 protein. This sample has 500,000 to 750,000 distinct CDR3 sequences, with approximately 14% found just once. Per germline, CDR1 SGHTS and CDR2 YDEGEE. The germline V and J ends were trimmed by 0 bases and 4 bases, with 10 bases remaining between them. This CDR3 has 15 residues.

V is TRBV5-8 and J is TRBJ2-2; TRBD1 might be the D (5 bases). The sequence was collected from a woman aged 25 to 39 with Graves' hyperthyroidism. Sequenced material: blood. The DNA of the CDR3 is TGTGCCAGCAGCTTGGGTCCCCAGGGCACCGGGGAGCTGTTTTTT. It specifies CASSLGPQGTGELFF.